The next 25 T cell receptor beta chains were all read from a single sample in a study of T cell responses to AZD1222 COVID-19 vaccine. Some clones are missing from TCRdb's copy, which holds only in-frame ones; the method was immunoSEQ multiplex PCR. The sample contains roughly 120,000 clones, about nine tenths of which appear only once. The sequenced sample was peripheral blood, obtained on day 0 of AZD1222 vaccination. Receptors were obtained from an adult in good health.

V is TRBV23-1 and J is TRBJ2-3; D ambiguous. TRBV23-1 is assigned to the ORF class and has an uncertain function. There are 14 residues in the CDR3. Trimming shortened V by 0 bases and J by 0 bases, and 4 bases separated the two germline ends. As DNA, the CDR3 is TGCGCCAGCAGTCAATCGGACAGCACAGATACGCAGTATTTT. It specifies CASSQSDSTDTQYF.

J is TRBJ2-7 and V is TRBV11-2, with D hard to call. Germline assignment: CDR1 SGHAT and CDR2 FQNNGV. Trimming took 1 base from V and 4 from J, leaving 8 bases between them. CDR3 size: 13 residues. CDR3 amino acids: CASSLGTRYEQYF. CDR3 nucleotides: TGTGCCAGCAGCTTAGGGACCCGGTACGAGCAGTACTTC. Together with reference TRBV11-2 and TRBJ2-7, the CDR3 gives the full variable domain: EAGVAQSPRYKIIEKRQSVAFWCNPISGHATLYWYQQILGQGPKLLIQFQNNGVVDDSQLPKDRFSAERLKGVDSTLKIQPAKLEDSAVYLCASSLGTRYEQYFGPGTRLTVT.

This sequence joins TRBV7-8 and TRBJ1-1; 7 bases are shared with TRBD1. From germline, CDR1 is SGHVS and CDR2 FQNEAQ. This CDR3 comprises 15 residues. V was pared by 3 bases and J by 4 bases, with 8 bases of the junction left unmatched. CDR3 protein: CASSLTGRGVTEAFF. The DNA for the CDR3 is TGTGCCAGCAGCTTGACAGGGCGTGGTGTCACTGAAGCTTTCTTT.

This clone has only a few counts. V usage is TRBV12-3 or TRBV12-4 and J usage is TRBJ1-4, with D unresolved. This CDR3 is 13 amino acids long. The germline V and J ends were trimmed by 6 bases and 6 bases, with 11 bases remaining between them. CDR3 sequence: CASSPLGYEKLFF. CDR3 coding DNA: TGTGCCAGCAGCCCCCTAGGGTATGAAAAACTGTTTTTT.

In DNA, the CDR3 is TGTGCCAGCAGTTTGTCGACCACCTACGAGCAGTACTTC. Protein: CASSLSTTYEQYF. The rearrangement joins TRBV12-3 or TRBV12-4 to TRBJ2-7; D remains unclear. This CDR3 spans 13 amino acids. V lost 3 bases to trimming and J lost 2 bases, with 8 bases between them.

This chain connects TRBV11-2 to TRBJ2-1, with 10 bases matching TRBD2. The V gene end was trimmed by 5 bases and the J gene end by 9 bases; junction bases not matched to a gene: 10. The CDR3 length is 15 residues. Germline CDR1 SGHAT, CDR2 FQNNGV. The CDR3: CASSTTSGPNSEQFF. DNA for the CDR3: TGTGCCAGCAGCACGACTAGCGGGCCTAATAGTGAGCAGTTCTTC.

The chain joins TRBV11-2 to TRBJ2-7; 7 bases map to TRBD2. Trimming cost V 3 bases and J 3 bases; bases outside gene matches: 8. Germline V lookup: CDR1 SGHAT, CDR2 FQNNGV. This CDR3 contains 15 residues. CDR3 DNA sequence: TGTGCCAGCAGCTTCGGCGGGAGTACAAGCTACGAGCAGTACTTC. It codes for CASSFGGSTSYEQYF.

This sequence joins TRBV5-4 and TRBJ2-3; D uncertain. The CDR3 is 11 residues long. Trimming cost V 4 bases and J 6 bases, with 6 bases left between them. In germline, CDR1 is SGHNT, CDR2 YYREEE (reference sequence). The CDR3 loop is CASSGQDTQYF. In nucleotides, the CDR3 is TGTGCCAGCAGCGGCCAGGATACGCAGTATTTT.

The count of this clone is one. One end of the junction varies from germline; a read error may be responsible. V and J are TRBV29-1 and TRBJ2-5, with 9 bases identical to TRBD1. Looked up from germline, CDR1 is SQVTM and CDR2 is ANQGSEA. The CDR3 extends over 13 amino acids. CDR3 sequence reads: CSALGQGQATQYF. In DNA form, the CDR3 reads TGCAGCGCCCTGGGACAGGGTCAAGCGACCCAGTACTTC.

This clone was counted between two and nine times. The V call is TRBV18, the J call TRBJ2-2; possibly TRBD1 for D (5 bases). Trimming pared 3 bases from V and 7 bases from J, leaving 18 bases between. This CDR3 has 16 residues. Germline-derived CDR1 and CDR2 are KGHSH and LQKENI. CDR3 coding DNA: TGTGCCAGCTCACCCCCGGCAGGGAAAGGTGGCGGGGAGCTGTTTTTT. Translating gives CASSPPAGKGGGELFF.

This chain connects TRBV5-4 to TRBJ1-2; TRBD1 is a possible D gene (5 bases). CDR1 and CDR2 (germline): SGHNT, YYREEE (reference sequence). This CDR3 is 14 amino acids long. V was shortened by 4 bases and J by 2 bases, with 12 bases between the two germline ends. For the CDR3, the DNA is TGTGCCAGCAGCCCACAGACAGAGAACTATGGCTACACCTTC. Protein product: CASSPQTENYGYTF.

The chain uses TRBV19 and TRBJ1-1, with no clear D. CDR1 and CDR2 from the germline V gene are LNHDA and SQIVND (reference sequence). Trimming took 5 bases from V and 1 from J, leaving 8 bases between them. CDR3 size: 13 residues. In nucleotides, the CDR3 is TGTGCCAGTAGTCGGCTGGGGAACACTGAAGCTTTCTTT. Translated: CASSRLGNTEAFF.

CDR3 amino acids: CASSLPDRAGANVLTF. CDR3 sequence (DNA): TGTGCCAGCAGTTTACCGGACAGGGCTGGGGCCAACGTCCTGACTTTC. The chain recombines TRBV28 with TRBJ2-6, with 8 bases fitting TRBD1. Trimming at V came to 2 bases and at J to 2 bases, leaving 2 bases not matched to a gene. The length of the CDR3 is 16 residues. Germline V gene lookup returns CDR1 MDHEN and CDR2 SYDVKM.

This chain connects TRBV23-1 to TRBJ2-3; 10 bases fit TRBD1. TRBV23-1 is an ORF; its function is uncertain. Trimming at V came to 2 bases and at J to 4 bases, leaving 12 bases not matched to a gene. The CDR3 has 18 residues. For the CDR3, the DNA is TGCGCCAGCAGTCAACGAAAGAACCGGGACAGGGGTGCAGATACGCAGTATTTT. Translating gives CASSQRKNRDRGADTQYF.

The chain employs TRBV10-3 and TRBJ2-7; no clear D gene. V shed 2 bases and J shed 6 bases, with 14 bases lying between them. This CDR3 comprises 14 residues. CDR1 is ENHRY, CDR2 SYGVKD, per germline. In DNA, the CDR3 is TGTGCCATCAGTGAGAATCCCGAAACGCTCGAGCAGTACTTC. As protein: CAISENPETLEQYF.

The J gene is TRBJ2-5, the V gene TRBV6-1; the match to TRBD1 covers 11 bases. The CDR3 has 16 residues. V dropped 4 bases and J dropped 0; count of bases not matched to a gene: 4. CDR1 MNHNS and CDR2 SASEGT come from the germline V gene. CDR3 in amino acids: CASSAGQGANQETQYF. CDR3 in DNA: TGTGCCAGCAGTGCTGGACAGGGGGCTAACCAAGAGACCCAGTACTTC.

DNA of the CDR3: TGTGCCAGTAGTACTGGACAGTTCTCCTACGAGCAGTACTTC. Translating gives CASSTGQFSYEQYF. The chain carries TRBV19 and TRBJ2-7, with TRBD1 as a possible D gene (6 bases). The V and J ends lost 4 bases and 0 bases respectively, with 10 bases between them. The CDR3 loop spans 14 amino acids. Germline V gives CDR1 LNHDA, CDR2 SQIVND (reference sequence).

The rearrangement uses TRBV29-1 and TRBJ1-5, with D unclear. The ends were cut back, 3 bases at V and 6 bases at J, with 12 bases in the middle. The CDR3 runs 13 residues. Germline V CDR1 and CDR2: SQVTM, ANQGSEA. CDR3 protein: CSVESSVGQPQHF. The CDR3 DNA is TGCAGCGTTGAGAGTTCAGTCGGTCAGCCCCAGCATTTT.

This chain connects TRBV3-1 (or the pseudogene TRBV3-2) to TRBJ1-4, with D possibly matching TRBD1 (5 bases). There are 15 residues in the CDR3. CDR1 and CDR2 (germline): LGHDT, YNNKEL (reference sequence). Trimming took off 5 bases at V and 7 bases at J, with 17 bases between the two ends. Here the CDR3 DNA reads TGTGCCAGCAGCTCTCCCCTTGGGGGGTTTGAAAAACTGTTTTTT. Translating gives CASSSPLGGFEKLFF.

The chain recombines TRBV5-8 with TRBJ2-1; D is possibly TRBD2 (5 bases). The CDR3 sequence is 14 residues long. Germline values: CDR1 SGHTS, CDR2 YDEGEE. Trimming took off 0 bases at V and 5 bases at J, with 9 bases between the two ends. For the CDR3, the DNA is TGTGCCAGCAGCTTGGTACTAGTCGACAATGAGCAGTTCTTC. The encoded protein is CASSLVLVDNEQFF.

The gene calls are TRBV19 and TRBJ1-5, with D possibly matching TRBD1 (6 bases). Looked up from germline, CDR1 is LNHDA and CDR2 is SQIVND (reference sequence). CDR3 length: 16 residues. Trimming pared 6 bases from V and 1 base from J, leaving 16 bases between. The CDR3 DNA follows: TGTGCCAGTAGGGGGGGTTTACAGGGAAGCAATCAGCCCCAGCATTTT. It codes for CASRGGLQGSNQPQHF.

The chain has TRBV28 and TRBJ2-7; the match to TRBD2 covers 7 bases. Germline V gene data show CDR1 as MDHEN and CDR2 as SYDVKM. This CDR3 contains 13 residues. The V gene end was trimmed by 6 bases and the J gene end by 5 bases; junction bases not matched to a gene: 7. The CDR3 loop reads CASRGGTSHEQYF. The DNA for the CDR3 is TGTGCCAGCAGGGGAGGGACTTCCCACGAGCAGTACTTC.

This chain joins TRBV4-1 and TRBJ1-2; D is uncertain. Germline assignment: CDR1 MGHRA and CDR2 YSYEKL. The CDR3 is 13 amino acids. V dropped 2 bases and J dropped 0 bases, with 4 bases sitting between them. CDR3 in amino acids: CASSQSSNYGYTF. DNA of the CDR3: TGCGCCAGCAGCCAATCATCTAACTATGGCTACACCTTC.

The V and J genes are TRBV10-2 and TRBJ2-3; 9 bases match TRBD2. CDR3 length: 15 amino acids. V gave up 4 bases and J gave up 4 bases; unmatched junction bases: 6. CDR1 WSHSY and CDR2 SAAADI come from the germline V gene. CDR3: CASSVLAGWADTQYF. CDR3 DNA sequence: TGCGCCAGCAGTGTACTAGCGGGTTGGGCAGATACGCAGTATTTT.

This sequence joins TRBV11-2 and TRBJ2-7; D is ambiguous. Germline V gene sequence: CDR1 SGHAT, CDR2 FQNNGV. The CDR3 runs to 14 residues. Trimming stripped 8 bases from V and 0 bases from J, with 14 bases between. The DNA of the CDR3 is TGTGCCAGCCGCACTGGCGGTGGCTCCTACGAGCAGTACTTC. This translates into CASRTGGGSYEQYF. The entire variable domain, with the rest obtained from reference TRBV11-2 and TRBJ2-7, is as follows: EAGVAQSPRYKIIEKRQSVAFWCNPISGHATLYWYQQILGQGPKLLIQFQNNGVVDDSQLPKDRFSAERLKGVDSTLKIQPAKLEDSAVYLCASRTGGGSYEQYFGPGTRLTVT.